This TCR beta chain was captured by sequencing in a study of blood T cell repertoires in COVID-19. In the study overall: Italy, Spain and the United States were the sources of the convalescent and acute COVID-19 samples. Nucleic acid was either cDNA or gDNA, and it came from T cells, B-cell-depleted T cells, or PBMCs.

Under the authors' procedure: Researchers report that nucleated cell counts were estimated from reference gene primer amplification. Libraries were prepared by immunoSEQ multiplex PCR; TCRdb keeps only in-frame clonotypes and omits some of them. V, J and clone size derive from that table, while D and trimming were established from the DNA sequence. The data hold hundreds of thousands of clones, with around 90% observed a single time. This clone was recorded only once. In germline, CDR1 is LNHDA, CDR2 SQIVND (reference sequence). V trimming: 4 bases; J trimming: 4 bases; junction bases outside the gene matches: 4. The CDR3 has 14 amino acids.

The TCR comes from a man in his forties with acute or convalescent COVID-19. The rearrangement links TRBV19 to TRBJ1-1, with TRBD1 matching 9 bases. Sequenced sample: peripheral blood. Here the CDR3 reads CASSSTGGGTEAFF. The CDR3 DNA reads as TGTGCCAGTAGTAGTACAGGGGGCGGCACTGAAGCTTTCTTT.